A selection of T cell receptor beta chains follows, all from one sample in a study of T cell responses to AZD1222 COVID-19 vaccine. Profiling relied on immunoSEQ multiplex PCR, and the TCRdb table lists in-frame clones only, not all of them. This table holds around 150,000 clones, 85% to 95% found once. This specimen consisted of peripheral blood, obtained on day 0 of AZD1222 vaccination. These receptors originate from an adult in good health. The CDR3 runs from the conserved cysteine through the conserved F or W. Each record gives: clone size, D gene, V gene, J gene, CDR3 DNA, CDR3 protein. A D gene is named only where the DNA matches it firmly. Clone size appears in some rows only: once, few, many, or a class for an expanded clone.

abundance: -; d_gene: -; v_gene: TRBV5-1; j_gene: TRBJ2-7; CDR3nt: TGCGCCAGCAGCGAAATAACAGGGAAGTTTTTCGACGAGCAGTACTTC; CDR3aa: CASSEITGKFFDEQYF
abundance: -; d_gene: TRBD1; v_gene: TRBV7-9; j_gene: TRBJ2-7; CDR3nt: TGTGCCAGCAGCCAGGGGACAGGGGCCAGCTACGAGCAGTACTTC; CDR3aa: CASSQGTGASYEQYF
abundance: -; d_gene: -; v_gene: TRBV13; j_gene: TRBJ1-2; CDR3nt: TGTGCCAGCAGCTCCGAATACAGAATCTATGGCTACACCTTC; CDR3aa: CASSSEYRIYGYTF
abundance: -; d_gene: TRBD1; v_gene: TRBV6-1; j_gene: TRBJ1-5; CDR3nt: TGTGCCAGCAGTGAAGCGCTTCCGGCAGGGGGAAGACCCCAGCATTTT; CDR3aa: CASSEALPAGGRPQHF
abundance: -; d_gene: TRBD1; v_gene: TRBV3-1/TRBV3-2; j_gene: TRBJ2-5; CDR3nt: TGTGCCAGCAGCCGGGGACAGGACCCTCACCCCCAAGAGACCCAGTACTTC; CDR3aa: CASSRGQDPHPQETQYF
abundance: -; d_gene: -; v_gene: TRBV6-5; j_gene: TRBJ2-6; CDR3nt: TGTGCCAGCAGCTTTATGGGCTCTGGGGCCAACGTCCTGACTTTC; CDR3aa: CASSFMGSGANVLTF
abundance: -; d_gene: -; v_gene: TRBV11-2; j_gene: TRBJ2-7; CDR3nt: TGTGCCAGCAGCTTGCCTCGGAGGGAGCAGTACTTC; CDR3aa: CASSLPRREQYF
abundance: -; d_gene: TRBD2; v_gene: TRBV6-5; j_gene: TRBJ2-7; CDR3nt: TGTGCCAGCAGCCCCCTAGCGGGGGGGTTCTACGAGCAGTACTTC; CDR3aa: CASSPLAGGFYEQYF
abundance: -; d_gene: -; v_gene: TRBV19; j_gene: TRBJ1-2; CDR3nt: TGTGCCAGTAGTATAGAATTTCCAGGATTGAACTATGGCTACACCTTC; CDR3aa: CASSIEFPGLNYGYTF
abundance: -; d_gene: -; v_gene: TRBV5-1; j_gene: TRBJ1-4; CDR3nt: TGCGCCAGCAGCCCCCTCCCTTTAAGTGCAGGGGCTGGGGAAAAACTGTTTTTT; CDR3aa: CASSPLPLSAGAGEKLFF
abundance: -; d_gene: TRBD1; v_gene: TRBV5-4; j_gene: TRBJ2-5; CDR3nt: TGTGCCAGCAGCACCACCGGGACAGGGAAAGAGACCCAGTACTTC; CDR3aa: CASSTTGTGKETQYF
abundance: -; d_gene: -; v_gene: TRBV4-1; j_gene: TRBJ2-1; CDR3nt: TGCGCCAGCAGCCCAATGAGCACCCCTCGAGATGAGCAGTTCTTC; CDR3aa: CASSPMSTPRDEQFF
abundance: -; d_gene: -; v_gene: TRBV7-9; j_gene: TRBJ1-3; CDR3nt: TGTGCCAGCAGCCACCCCAGACAGAGCCCCAGCGACTCTGGAAACACCATATATTTT; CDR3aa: CASSHPRQSPSDSGNTIYF
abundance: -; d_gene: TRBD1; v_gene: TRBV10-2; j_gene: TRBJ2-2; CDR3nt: TGCGCCAGCAGTGAGTTTCGGACAGGGAAAGCCGGGGAGCTGTTTTTT; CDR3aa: CASSEFRTGKAGELFF
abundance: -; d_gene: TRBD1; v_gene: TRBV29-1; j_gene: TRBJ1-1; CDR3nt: TGCAGCGCCGGGACAGTCCCCCGGGGCACTGAAGCTTTCTTT; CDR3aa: CSAGTVPRGTEAFF
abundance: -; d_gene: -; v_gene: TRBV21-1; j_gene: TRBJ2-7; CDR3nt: TGTGCCAGCATCCCGGGGTTTGGGGACGAGCAGTACTTC; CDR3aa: CASIPGFGDEQYF
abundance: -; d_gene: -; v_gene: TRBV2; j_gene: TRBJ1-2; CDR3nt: TGTGCCAGCAGTCGAGAGGGGGGCCTCTATGGCTACACCTTC; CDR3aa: CASSREGGLYGYTF
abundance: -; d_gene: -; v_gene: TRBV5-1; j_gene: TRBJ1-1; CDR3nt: TGCGCCAGCAGCTTGGTACTGGGGAACACTGAAGCTTTCTTT; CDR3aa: CASSLVLGNTEAFF
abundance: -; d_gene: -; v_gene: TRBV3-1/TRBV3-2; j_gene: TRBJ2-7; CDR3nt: TGTGCCAGCAGCCAAGATCTGCGGGGGACATACGAGCAGTACTTC; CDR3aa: CASSQDLRGTYEQYF
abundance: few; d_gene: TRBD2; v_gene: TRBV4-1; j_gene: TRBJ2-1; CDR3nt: TGCGCCAGCAGCTCCCTCCCGGCGGGGGCCTACAATGAGCAGTTCTTC; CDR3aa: CASSSLPAGAYNEQFF
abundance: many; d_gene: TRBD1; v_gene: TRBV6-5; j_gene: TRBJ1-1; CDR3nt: TGTGCCAGCAGTTACACCCTCCAGGGGGCGCGGACTGAAGCTTTCTTT; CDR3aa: CASSYTLQGARTEAFF
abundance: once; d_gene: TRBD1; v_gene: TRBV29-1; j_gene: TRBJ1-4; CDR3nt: TGCAGCGTTGTGACAGGGAATGGAGAAAAACTGTTTTTT; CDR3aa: CSVVTGNGEKLFF
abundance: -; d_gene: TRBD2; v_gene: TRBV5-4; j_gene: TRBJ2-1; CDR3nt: TGTGCCAGCAGCTTTTGGGGCGGGGGGGCCGATGAGCAGTTCTTC; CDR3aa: CASSFWGGGADEQFF
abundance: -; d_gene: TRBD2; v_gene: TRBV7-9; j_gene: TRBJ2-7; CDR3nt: TGTGCCAGCAGCCTAGCTAGCGGGAGGGTCAACGAGCAGTACTTC; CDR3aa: CASSLASGRVNEQYF
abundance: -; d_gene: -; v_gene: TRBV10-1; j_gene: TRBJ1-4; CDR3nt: TGCGCCAGCAGTATGAGGGGCCGTAATGAAAAACTGTTTTTT; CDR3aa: CASSMRGRNEKLFF
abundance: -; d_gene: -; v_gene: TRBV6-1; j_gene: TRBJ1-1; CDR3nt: TGTGCCAGCAGTGAGGGCCCCAAACAGGGTTGGCGGGCTGAAGCTTTCTTT; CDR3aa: CASSEGPKQGWRAEAFF
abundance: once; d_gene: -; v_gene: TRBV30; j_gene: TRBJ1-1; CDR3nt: TGTGCCTGGAGTGCTGCGACGAACACTGAAGCTTTCTTT; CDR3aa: CAWSAATNTEAFF
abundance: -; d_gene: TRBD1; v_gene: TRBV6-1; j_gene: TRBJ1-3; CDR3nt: TGTGCCAGCAGTGAAGCATGGACAGGGTCGGGAAACACCATATATTTT; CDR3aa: CASSEAWTGSGNTIYF
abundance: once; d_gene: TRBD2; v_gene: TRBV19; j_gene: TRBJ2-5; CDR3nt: TGTGCCAGTAGTTTCAGCGGGAGAGACCAAGAGACCCAGTACTTC; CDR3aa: CASSFSGRDQETQYF
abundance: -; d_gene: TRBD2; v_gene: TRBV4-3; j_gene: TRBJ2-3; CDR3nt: TGCGCCAGCAGCCAAGAACTAGCGGGAGGCACAGATACGCAGTATTTT; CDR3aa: CASSQELAGGTDTQYF
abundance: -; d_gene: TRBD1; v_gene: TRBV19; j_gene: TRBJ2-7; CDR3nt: TGTGCCAGTACCCCTGGGACAGGGGCTGGCGAGCAGTACTTC; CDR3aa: CASTPGTGAGEQYF
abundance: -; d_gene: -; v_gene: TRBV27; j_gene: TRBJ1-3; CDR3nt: TGTGCCAGCAGTGGCACCTCTGGAAACACCATATATTTT; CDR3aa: CASSGTSGNTIYF
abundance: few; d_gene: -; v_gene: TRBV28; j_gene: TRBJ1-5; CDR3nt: TGTGCCAGCCGGGGGAAAGGCCTTGTTCAGCCCCAGCATTTT; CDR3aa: CASRGKGLVQPQHF
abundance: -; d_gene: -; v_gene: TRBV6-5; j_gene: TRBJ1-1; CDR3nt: TGTGCCAGCAGTTACTCGAAAGGGTCGGCTTTCTTT; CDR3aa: CASSYSKGSAFF
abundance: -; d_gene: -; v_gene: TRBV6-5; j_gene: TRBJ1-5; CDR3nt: TGTGCCAGCAGTTACGGAGGGGCCTATAGCAATCAGCCCCAGCATTTT; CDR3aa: CASSYGGAYSNQPQHF
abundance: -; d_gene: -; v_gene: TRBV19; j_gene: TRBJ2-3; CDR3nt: TGTGCCAGTAGTATAATAGTAGCGGAGGGCACAGATACGCAGTATTTT; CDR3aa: CASSIIVAEGTDTQYF
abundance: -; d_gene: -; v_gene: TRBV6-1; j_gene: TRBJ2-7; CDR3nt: TGTGCCAGCAGTGGGGGGGCACCCCTCGGAGCCTACGAGCAGTACTTC; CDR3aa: CASSGGAPLGAYEQYF
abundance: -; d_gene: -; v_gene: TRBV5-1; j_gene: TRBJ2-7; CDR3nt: TGCGCCAGCAGCTTGGAGGGTCACGAGCAGTACTTC; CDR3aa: CASSLEGHEQYF
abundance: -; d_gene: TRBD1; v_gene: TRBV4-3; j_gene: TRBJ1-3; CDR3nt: TGCGCCAGCAGCCGCTCCGGGACAGGGGGGAACACCATATATTTT; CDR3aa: CASSRSGTGGNTIYF
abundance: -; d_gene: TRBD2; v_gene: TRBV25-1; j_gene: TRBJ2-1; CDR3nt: TGTGCCAGCAGTGAAGGGGGTGGTAGCGGGAGACATAGGGGTGAGCAGTTCTTC; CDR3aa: CASSEGGGSGRHRGEQFF
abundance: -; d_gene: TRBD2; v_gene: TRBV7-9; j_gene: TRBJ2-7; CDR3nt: TGTGCCAGCAGCTTACCGGGGCTAGCGGGAGGAGGTGAGCAGTACTTC; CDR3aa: CASSLPGLAGGGEQYF
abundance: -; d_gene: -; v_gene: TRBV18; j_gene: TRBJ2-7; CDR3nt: TGTGCCAGCTCACCAAAAGGGGACTACGAGCAGTACTTC; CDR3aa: CASSPKGDYEQYF
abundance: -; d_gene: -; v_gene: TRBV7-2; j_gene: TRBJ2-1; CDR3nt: TGTGCCAGCAGCTTAGACAGGGCCAATGAGCAGTTCTTC; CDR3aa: CASSLDRANEQFF
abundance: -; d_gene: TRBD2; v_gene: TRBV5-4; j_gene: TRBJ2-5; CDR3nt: TGTGCCAGCACCCCCCGTGCGGGAGGTACCATAGTTAGAGAGACCCAGTACTTC; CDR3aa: CASTPRAGGTIVRETQYF